This TCR beta chain was observed in a study of CD8+ T cells in alopecia areata. Following extraction, RNA underwent reverse transcription to cDNA, which served as the sequencing template. TCRdb's table, derived via immunoSEQ multiplex PCR, lists solely in-frame clones and lacks some. The sample consists of about 180,000 clones, roughly 66% of them appearing once. The CDR3 length is 16 residues. The V gene's germline CDR1 is SGHDN and CDR2 FVKESK. V lost 6 bases and J lost 4; bases outside the gene matches: 12. This clone is a singleton in its sample. The chain employs TRBV14 and TRBJ1-1; TRBD1 agrees at 9 bases. The TCR sequence derives from a human donor with alopecia areata. Material: CD8+ T cells sorted from blood, obtained at week 0. CDR3 amino acids: CASSGGQGLVGTEAFF. CDR3 nucleotide sequence: TGTGCCAGCAGTGGGGGACAGGGACTTGTCGGCACTGAAGCTTTCTTT. The variable domain in full, with the rest retrieved from reference TRBV14 and TRBJ1-1, is EAGVTQFPSHSVIEKGQTVTLRCDPISGHDNLYWYRRVMGKEIKFLLHFVKESKQDESGMPNNRFLAERTGGTYSTLKVQPAELEDSGVYFCASSGGQGLVGTEAFFGQGTRLTVV.